Listed here are 23 T cell receptor beta chains from one sample, sequenced in a study of cytomegalovirus exposure and HLA in healthy donors. PCR primers comprised 60 Vbeta and 13 Jbeta primers. The method was immunoSEQ multiplex PCR; TCRdb's version includes in-frame clones alone and lacks a portion of them. Of about 120,000 clones listed, about 8.6% are singletons. The specimen was PBMCs. The receptor source for this set is a woman in her thirties or forties in good health and CMV-seropositive.

This clone was observed a handful of times. V is TRBV6-1 and J is TRBJ1-1, with D uncertain. In germline, CDR1 is MNHNS, CDR2 SASEGT. V lost 5 bases and J lost 0, with 13 bases in between. There are 15 residues in the CDR3. The CDR3 nucleotides read TGTGCCAGCAGTCCGGTTCCTCCGTTGAACACTGAAGCTTTCTTT. It yields the protein CASSPVPPLNTEAFF.

J is TRBJ2-1 and V is TRBV7-6, with D hard to call. Germline CDR1 SGHVS, CDR2 FNYEAQ. Trimming removed 1 base from V and 5 bases from J, with 6 bases in between. This CDR3 has 13 amino acids. CDR3 bases: TGTGCCAGCAGCTTAGGGCAGAACAATGAGCAGTTCTTC. Translation gives CASSLGQNNEQFF.

This chain joins TRBV27 and TRBJ1-1; TRBD1 is a possible D gene (5 bases). The CDR3 loop spans 11 amino acids. Trimming removed 3 bases from V and 7 bases from J, with 6 bases in between. The germline V gene has CDR1 MNHEY and CDR2 SMNVEV (reference sequence). The CDR3, as DNA: TGTGCCAGCAGTTTCCAGGGTGAAGCTTTCTTT. Amino acids: CASSFQGEAFF.

The chain recombines TRBV6-1 with TRBJ1-4, with 8 bases matching TRBD1. The junction had 6 bases not matched to a gene; V was cut back by 6 bases and J by 3 bases. The CDR3 spans 15 residues. Per germline, CDR1 MNHNS and CDR2 SASEGT. CDR3 region: CASRDRGWANEKLFF. As DNA, the CDR3 is TGTGCCAGCAGAGACAGGGGATGGGCTAATGAAAAACTGTTTTTT.

This clone was counted a few times. The chain joins TRBV30 to TRBJ1-3; D possibly corresponds to TRBD1 (5 bases). CDR3 length equals 14 residues. Trimming left V 0 bases short and J 3 bases short, with 9 bases between. Germline V gene data show CDR1 as GTSNPN and CDR2 as SVGIG (reference sequence). CDR3 DNA: TGTGCCTGGAGTGTAGGGACTGATGGAAACACCATATATTTT. Amino acid sequence: CAWSVGTDGNTIYF. The whole variable domain, filled in from reference TRBV30 and TRBJ1-3, reads SQTIHQWPATLVQPVGSPLSLECTVEGTSNPNLYWYRQAAGRGLQLLFYSVGIGQISSEVPQNLSASRPQDRQFILSSKKLLLSDSGFYLCAWSVGTDGNTIYFGEGSWLTVV.

This clone has more than one count but fewer than ten. The gene calls are TRBV7-9 and TRBJ2-1; 8 bases are a match to TRBD2. The CDR3 has 18 residues. The germline CDR1 and CDR2 sequences are SEHNR and FQNEAQ (reference sequence). V lost 0 bases and J lost 0; bases outside the gene matches: 7. CDR3 bases: TGTGCCAGCAGCTTAGCGCTCGGCGGGGGGACCTCCTACAATGAGCAGTTCTTC. This translates into CASSLALGGGTSYNEQFF.

This clone was observed a few times. CDR3 sequence reads: CASSLAGLASNEQFF. In DNA, the CDR3 is TGTGCCAGCAGCTTGGCCGGACTAGCGTCTAATGAGCAGTTCTTC. The J gene is TRBJ2-1, the V gene TRBV7-2; 9 bases map to TRBD2. The CDR3 sequence is 15 residues long. Germline lookup yields CDR1 SGHTA and CDR2 FQGNSA. The V gene end was trimmed by 3 bases and the J gene end by 7 bases; junction bases not matched to a gene: 7.

This clone came up a few times. This chain links TRBV19 with TRBJ1-6; 12 positions agree with TRBD1. J lost 10 bases, V lost 7 bases, and 11 bases had no gene match. The CDR3 sequence is 16 residues long. In germline, CDR1 is LNHDA, CDR2 SQIVND (reference sequence). This chain's CDR3 is CASNGGTGGLRSPLHF. CDR3 DNA: TGTGCCAGTAATGGCGGGACAGGGGGCTTGAGGTCACCCCTCCACTTT.

This clone was seen only a few times. The chain carries TRBV7-7 and TRBJ2-1; D perhaps matches TRBD1 (5 bases). Germline V gene sequence: CDR1 SSHAT, CDR2 FNYEAQ (reference sequence). Trimming removed 8 bases at V and 10 bases at J, with 12 bases between. This CDR3 spans 11 amino acids. In DNA form, the CDR3 reads TGTGCCAGCGGACCCACAGGCGAGCAGTTCTTC. This gives the protein CASGPTGEQFF.

V is TRBV30 and J is TRBJ2-1; 7 nucleotides line up with TRBD2. V shed 1 base, J shed 3 bases, and the junction held 0 bases outside the gene matches. The CDR3 is made up of 13 amino acids. The V gene's germline CDR1 is GTSNPN and CDR2 SVGIG (reference sequence). CDR3 residues: CAWSAGGYNEQFF. CDR3 sequence (DNA): TGTGCCTGGAGTGCGGGGGGCTACAATGAGCAGTTCTTC.

V usage is TRBV5-8 and J usage is TRBJ1-1; D gene ambiguous. CDR1 and CDR2 (germline): SGHTS, YDEGEE. V gave up 0 bases and J gave up 6 bases, with 3 bases separating them. The CDR3 consists of 11 residues. As DNA, the CDR3 is TGTGCCAGCAGCTTGGCGGCTGAAGCTTTCTTT. This translates into CASSLAAEAFF.

The J gene is TRBJ1-5, the V gene TRBV2; a possible D gene is TRBD1 (5 bases). Germline V gene lookup returns CDR1 SNHLY and CDR2 FYNNEI. Trimming stripped 6 bases from V and 4 bases from J, with 13 bases between. The CDR3 totals 14 residues. The CDR3 nucleotides are TGTGCCAGCAGCCTGTGGGGGGTAAATCAGCCCCAGCATTTT. Amino acid sequence: CASSLWGVNQPQHF.

J is TRBJ2-5 and V is TRBV14; no reliable D call. Near its end, the DNA agrees better with TRBJ2-7, so the J call may be wrong. There are 11 residues in the CDR3. The V gene's germline CDR1 is SGHDN and CDR2 FVKESK. The CDR3 sequence: CASSQGYEQYF. DNA of the CDR3: TGTGCCAGCAGCCAGGGCTACGAGCAGTACTTC.

The chain carries TRBV5-1 and TRBJ1-3; TRBD1 aligns across 7 bases. Germline lookup yields CDR1 SGHRS and CDR2 YFSETQ. This CDR3 has 16 residues. Unmatched junction bases numbered 5, after V lost 0 bases and J lost 2 bases. CDR3: CASSLDGRGAGNTIYF. In nucleotides, the CDR3 is TGCGCCAGCAGCTTGGATGGCAGGGGGGCTGGAAACACCATATATTTT.

This clone occurred a few times. The chain has TRBV5-6 and TRBJ2-1; 14 bases fit TRBD2. The CDR3 extends over 17 amino acids. V lost 3 bases to trimming and J lost 4 bases; unmatched junction nucleotides: 6. The germline gives CDR1 SGHDT, CDR2 YYEEEE. The CDR3 DNA is TGTGCCAGCAGCTCCCCCGGACTAGCGGGGGGATACAATGAGCAGTTCTTC. Protein: CASSSPGLAGGYNEQFF.

This clone occurred a few times. This chain connects TRBV7-9 to TRBJ1-5; no clear D gene. CDR3 length equals 16 residues. Trimming pared 4 bases from V and 3 bases from J, leaving 16 bases between. The V gene's germline CDR1 is SEHNR and CDR2 FQNEAQ (reference sequence). The CDR3 is CASSSWSGRDNQPQHF. CDR3 nucleotide sequence: TGTGCCAGCAGCTCCTGGTCGGGCCGGGACAATCAGCCCCAGCATTTT.

In DNA, the CDR3 is TGTGCCAGTAGTGGGGACAGGGGTTACCACCGTTCCTACGAGCAGTACTTC. Protein: CASSGDRGYHRSYEQYF. The chain has TRBV19 and TRBJ2-7; 10 bases are shared with TRBD1. CDR1 is LNHDA, CDR2 SQIVND, per germline (reference sequence). The CDR3 is 17 residues long. Trimming removed 5 bases from V and 1 base from J; junction bases left unmatched: 11. The variable domain in full, completed from reference TRBV19 and TRBJ2-7, reads DGGITQSPKYLFRKEGQNVTLSCEQNLNHDAMYWYRQDPGQGLRLIYYSQIVNDFQKGDIAEGYSVSREKKESFPLTVTSAQKNPTAFYLCASSGDRGYHRSYEQYFGPGTRLTVT.

This clone occurred a few times. The genes are TRBV5-1 and TRBJ1-2, with 9 bases fitting TRBD1. From germline, CDR1 is SGHRS and CDR2 YFSETQ. V was clipped by 4 bases and J by 6 bases; unmatched bases: 7. The CDR3 extends over 14 amino acids. This CDR3 is CASSATGGDDGYTF. The CDR3 DNA reads as TGCGCCAGCAGCGCCACAGGGGGCGACGATGGCTACACCTTC.

The J gene is TRBJ2-1, the V gene TRBV30; D uncertain. The length of the CDR3 is 15 residues. Germline values: CDR1 GTSNPN, CDR2 SVGIG (reference sequence). Trimming pared 4 bases from V and 0 bases from J, leaving 13 bases between. CDR3 sequence: CAWKFDSSSYNEQFF. As DNA, the CDR3 is TGTGCCTGGAAATTCGACTCTAGCTCCTACAATGAGCAGTTCTTC. Together with reference TRBV30 and TRBJ2-1, the CDR3 gives the full variable domain: SQTIHQWPATLVQPVGSPLSLECTVEGTSNPNLYWYRQAAGRGLQLLFYSVGIGQISSEVPQNLSASRPQDRQFILSSKKLLLSDSGFYLCAWKFDSSSYNEQFFGPGTRLTVL.

This rearrangement joins TRBV10-3 to TRBJ1-5, with a possible D match to TRBD1 (6 bases). Germline V gene sequence: CDR1 ENHRY, CDR2 SYGVKD. Trimming removed 0 bases from V and 1 base from J, with 10 bases in between. The length of the CDR3 is 16 residues. The CDR3 DNA reads TGTGCCATCAGTGAGTCCAGGGGCAGAAGCAATCAGCCCCAGCATTTT. It translates to CAISESRGRSNQPQHF.

The V gene is TRBV20-1, the J gene TRBJ1-2; D unresolved. Germline CDR1 DFQATT, CDR2 SNEGSKA (reference sequence). The CDR3 is 11 amino acids. With 7 bases removed from V and 8 bases from J, the gap between germline ends came to 14 bases. Written as DNA, the CDR3 is TGCAGTGTCCCCTACCGGGTGGGCTACACCTTC. This translates into CSVPYRVGYTF.

The chain joins TRBV5-8 to TRBJ1-5, with a possible D match to TRBD1 (6 bases). Trimming removed 4 bases from V and 4 bases from J, with 15 bases in between. The CDR3 loop spans 15 amino acids. Germline loops: CDR1 SGHTS, CDR2 YDEGEE. CDR3 residues: CASSTKDSPNQPQHF. As DNA, the CDR3 is TGTGCCAGCAGCACGAAGGACAGCCCTAATCAGCCCCAGCATTTT.

The rearrangement joins TRBV5-1 to TRBJ2-1; D gene uncertain. CDR3 length: 15 residues. Germline CDR1 SGHRS, CDR2 YFSETQ. Trimming removed 7 bases from V and 0 bases from J, with 14 bases in between. In nucleotides, the CDR3 is TGCGCCAGCGGCCAGGATTTCGGCTCCTACAATGAGCAGTTCTTC. Translation: CASGQDFGSYNEQFF.